This paragraph covers one T cell receptor (beta chain) sequence. No antigen is known for it. To determine HCMV serostatus, a commercial ELISA kit was used to detect HCMV-specific IgG in serum. Ficoll density gradient centrifugation was used to isolate peripheral blood mononuclear cells from blood. The source of the sample is a study of T cells expressing NK-cell markers (dated by TCRdb to 2020 to 2021). General notes on the study: TCR beta-chain repertoires were profiled in sorted CD3+CD56+NKG2C+, CD3+CD56+NKG2C- and CD3+CD56-NKG2C+ T-cell subsets from roughly eight donors. Of the eight sequenced donors, seven were found to be HCMV-seropositive and one was found to be HCMV-seronegative. All eight donors whose samples were sequenced were randomly selected healthy volunteers, three of them men and five women. Illumina HiSeq 2000/2500, MiSeq or NextSeq was used to sequence libraries as 2 x 150 bp reads.

TCRdb records Illumina HiSeq 2000 as the sequencer. TCR beta cDNA libraries were made by 5'RACE template switching that added a universal primer site and unique molecular identifiers. cDNA synthesis was primed from the TCR beta constant segment and was followed by two successive PCR amplification steps. The authors' pipeline ran thus. MIGEC was used to demultiplex reads and group the reads by UMI, and MiTCR was used to assemble and quantify clonotypes. To remove erroneous sequences, TCR cDNA sequences were retained only when supported by two or more reads. Downstream repertoire analysis used the tcR package, and clonotypes were matched across fractions by CDR3 nucleotide sequence plus V segment. VDJmatch was used to annotate antigen specificity against VDJdb, with one amino acid substitution allowed in CDR3. TCRdb reprocessed the raw reads; every CDR3 protein sequence is a single record, and DNA is not supplied. The V and J calls come from TCRdb's annotation, not from the publication. This sample's clone table shows approximately 440,000 distinct CDR3 sequences. Roughly 1.4% of the sample lies in the top ten.

Reading from cysteine to phenylalanine, the CDR3 counts 14 amino acids. DNA for this receptor is not on file. The germline V gene gives CDR1 as KGHDR and CDR2 as SFDVKD. Findings and caveats that apply to the study as a whole: Whether the expanded NKG2C-expressing T cell clones were specific for HCMV antigens remained unclear. Those dominant clonotypes were again the most abundant among CD3+CD56-NKG2C+ cells in several donors, at about 25-60.1%. For 5 or 6 donors, the dominant CD3+CD56+NKG2C+ clonotypes were among the top 10 CD8+ clonotypes and accounted for about 1.0-7.0% of CD8+ T cells.

Sequences were obtained from blood T cells: a sorted CD56 or NKG2C T cell subset, CD4+ or CD8+ T cells, or bulk PBMC T cells (not recorded which). This clonotype originated in a woman between 45 and 60 years old in good health. Donor details come from another sample of the same person, matched by shared clones. The receptor chain draws on TRBV24-1 and TRBJ2-2. The CDR3 region: CATNDRANTGELFF.